The 21 T cell receptor beta chains below all came from one sample that was sequenced in a study of blood T cell repertoires in COVID-19. Profiled with immunoSEQ multiplex PCR; TCRdb holds only in-frame clones, not every one. Of roughly 300,000 clones listed, roughly 88% are singletons. Sequenced: peripheral blood. The origin of the receptors is a man aged 18-30 years with active or convalescent COVID-19.

V usage is TRBV6-6 and J usage is TRBJ1-3, with a weak D call TRBD1 (6 bases). V lost 6 bases and J lost 4, with 13 bases in between. The CDR3 covers 14 residues. The germline V gene encodes CDR1 MNHNY and CDR2 SVGAGI (reference sequence). CDR3 amino acids: CASSPQGYGNTIYF. CDR3 DNA: TGTGCCAGCAGCCCCCAGGGGTACGGAAACACCATATATTTT.

The V call is TRBV24-1, the J call TRBJ2-2; TRBD2 matches at 9 bases. V gave up 7 bases and J gave up 2 bases; unmatched junction bases: 4. The CDR3 sequence is 15 residues long. Looked up from germline, CDR1 is KGHDR and CDR2 is SFDVKD. As DNA, the CDR3 is TGTGCCACCAGCTTAGCGGGGGATAACACCGGGGAGCTGTTTTTT. Its translation: CATSLAGDNTGELFF.

The chain joins TRBV24-1 to TRBJ2-3; D is undetermined. Deletions cut 2 bases from V and 5 bases from J, with 13 bases between. This CDR3 has 15 residues. Per the germline V gene, CDR1 is KGHDR and CDR2 is SFDVKD. Written as DNA, the CDR3 is TGTGCCACCAGTGATTCGGAAGCTAGGCTAGATACGCAGTATTTT. Protein product: CATSDSEARLDTQYF.

The chain combines TRBV27 with TRBJ1-4; D gene unclear. In germline, CDR1 is MNHEY, CDR2 SMNVEV (reference sequence). CDR3 length: 14 residues. The germline V and J ends were trimmed by 3 bases and 3 bases, with 8 bases remaining between them. The CDR3 nucleotides read TGTGCCAGCAGTTTCCGGGTAGCTAATGAAAAACTGTTTTTT. This sequence encodes CASSFRVANEKLFF. The full variable domain, its missing parts supplied by reference TRBV27 and TRBJ1-4, is EAQVTQNPRYLITVTGKKLTVTCSQNMNHEYMSWYRQDPGLGLRQIYYSMNVEVTDKGDVPEGYKVSRKEKRNFPLILESPSPNQTSLYFCASSFRVANEKLFFGSGTQLSVL.

The rearrangement links TRBV5-5 to TRBJ1-2, with D perhaps matching TRBD1 (6 bases). V was trimmed by 4 bases and J by 8 bases, leaving 18 bases between them. The CDR3 spans 14 residues. The germline V gene has CDR1 SGHKS and CDR2 YYEKEE (reference sequence). The CDR3 DNA follows: TGTGCCAGCAGCGACGACAGGTCCCTCGGAGGCTACACCTTC. It encodes CASSDDRSLGGYTF. The whole variable domain, filled in from reference TRBV5-5 and TRBJ1-2, reads DAGVTQSPTHLIKTRGQQVTLRCSPISGHKSVSWYQQVLGQGPQFIFQYYEKEERGRGNFPDRFSARQFPNYSSELNVNALLLGDSALYLCASSDDRSLGGYTFGSGTRLTVV.

The chain links TRBV5-4 to TRBJ1-1; TRBD1 matches at 8 bases. This CDR3 contains 14 residues. Germline values: CDR1 SGHNT, CDR2 YYREEE (reference sequence). V was pared by 5 bases and J by 4 bases, with 7 bases of the junction left unmatched. In nucleotides, the CDR3 is TGTGCCAGCAGATCTCAGGGGGCGGGCACTGAAGCTTTCTTT. This codes for CASRSQGAGTEAFF.

The J gene is TRBJ2-5, the V gene TRBV13; D gene unclear. The CDR3 loop spans 11 amino acids. Trimming removed 7 bases at V and 3 bases at J, with 6 bases between. CDR1 is PRHDT and CDR2 is FYEKMQ in the germline V gene (reference sequence). In DNA, the CDR3 is TGTGCCAGCAAACGAGAAGAGACCCAGTACTTC. Its translation is CASKREETQYF.

The rearrangement joins TRBV7-2 to TRBJ2-7, with 10 bases identical to TRBD1. Germline lookup yields CDR1 SGHTA and CDR2 FQGNSA. The CDR3 runs 14 residues. J was trimmed by 6 bases and V by 3 bases; bases with no gene match: 5. Here the CDR3 reads CASSFGQGVSEQYF. CDR3 DNA sequence: TGTGCCAGCAGCTTCGGACAGGGGGTGAGCGAGCAGTACTTC.

The V and J genes are TRBV24-1 and TRBJ2-2; D might be TRBD1 (5 bases). The CDR3 contains 12 residues. Trimming left V 10 bases short and J 6 bases short, with 11 bases between. Germline loops: CDR1 KGHDR, CDR2 SFDVKD. CDR3 amino acids: CATRDSAGELFF. CDR3 DNA: TGTGCCACACGAGACAGCGCCGGGGAGCTGTTTTTT.

The chain recombines TRBV7-8 with TRBJ2-3; 9 nucleotides align to TRBD2. Per germline, CDR1 SGHVS and CDR2 FQNEAQ. The CDR3 contains 15 residues. After removal of 2 bases from V and 2 bases from J, the junction contained 2 bases not matched to a gene. The CDR3 region has the DNA TGTGCCAGCAGCTTAAGCGGGGGGATCACAGATACGCAGTATTTT. Its protein is CASSLSGGITDTQYF.

The chain carries TRBV6-1 and TRBJ1-6; D is unresolved. Trimming cost V 1 base and J 10 bases, with 14 bases left between them. Germline CDR1 MNHNS, CDR2 SASEGT. The CDR3 loop spans 15 amino acids. As DNA, the CDR3 is TGTGCCAGCAGTGAAGTTGGTAGGAGGAACTCACCCCTCCACTTT. Translated: CASSEVGRRNSPLHF.

The chain is built from TRBV6-5 and TRBJ2-5; 8 bases line up with TRBD2. The CDR3 spans 14 residues. Germline V CDR1 and CDR2: MNHEY, SVGAGI. The V and J ends lost 6 bases and 5 bases, in that order; junction bases with no gene match: 8. The CDR3 region is CASRRGGRRETQYF. CDR3 in DNA: TGTGCCAGCAGACGGGGGGGGCGCAGGGAGACCCAGTACTTC.

The genes are TRBV5-4 and TRBJ1-2; D is undetermined. Trimming pared 4 bases from V and 2 bases from J, leaving 12 bases between. Germline V CDR1 and CDR2: SGHNT, YYREEE (reference sequence). This CDR3 spans 14 amino acids. CDR3 loop: CASSVNPENYGYTF. For the CDR3, the DNA is TGTGCCAGCAGCGTGAACCCAGAAAACTATGGCTACACCTTC. Supplemented by reference TRBV5-4 and TRBJ1-2, the full variable domain reads ETGVTQSPTHLIKTRGQQVTLRCSSQSGHNTVSWYQQALGQGPQFIFQYYREEENGRGNFPPRFSGLQFPNYSSELNVNALELDDSALYLCASSVNPENYGYTFGSGTRLTVV.

The chain is built from TRBV27 and TRBJ1-5; maybe TRBD1 (6 bases). Germline CDR1 MNHEY, CDR2 SMNVEV (reference sequence). Trimming removed 10 bases at V and 0 bases at J, with 25 bases between. The CDR3 spans 18 residues. CDR3 DNA: TGTGCCACCAGACCTCGGGGGGGCCCCACTTATAGCAATCAGCCCCAGCATTTT. Its translation: CATRPRGGPTYSNQPQHF.

This clone was recorded only once. The gene calls are TRBV7-9 and TRBJ1-1; 7 bases map to TRBD1. The trim removed 6 bases at V and 6 bases at J, leaving 7 bases unmatched. The CDR3 extends over 13 amino acids. Germline V gives CDR1 SEHNR, CDR2 FQNEAQ (reference sequence). The CDR3 reads CASSSTGVAEAFF. CDR3 nucleotides: TGTGCCAGCAGTTCTACAGGGGTCGCTGAAGCTTTCTTT.

The chain couples TRBV7-3 to TRBJ2-7, with TRBD1 matching over 10 bases. The CDR3 length is 15 residues. V lost 5 bases and J lost 3; bases outside the gene matches: 7. Germline V lookup: CDR1 SGHTA, CDR2 FQGTGA. The CDR3, as DNA: TGTGCCAGCAGCCCAGGGGGACAGGGGATCTACGAGCAGTACTTC. Translating it yields CASSPGGQGIYEQYF.

The rearrangement links TRBV20-1 to TRBJ2-1; 10 bases are shared with TRBD2. V was pared by 3 bases and J by 3 bases, with 8 bases of the junction left unmatched. The CDR3 loop spans 16 amino acids. CDR1 is DFQATT and CDR2 is SNEGSKA in the germline V gene (reference sequence). The CDR3 region is CSASPSGGYFYNEQFF. For the CDR3, the DNA is TGCAGTGCTAGTCCTAGCGGGGGCTATTTCTACAATGAGCAGTTCTTC.

The chain employs TRBV10-3 and TRBJ1-5; 8 bases are a match to TRBD1. The germline V gene has CDR1 ENHRY and CDR2 SYGVKD. The CDR3 has 13 residues. J gave up 5 bases and V 10 bases, and 7 bases lay outside the gene matches. CDR3 coding DNA: TGTGCCAGCGGGACAGGCGGGGATCAGCCCCAGCATTTT. This gives the protein CASGTGGDQPQHF.

The CDR3: CASTEVGELFF. CDR3 nucleotides: TGTGCCAGTACAGAAGTCGGGGAGCTGTTTTTT. The rearrangement joins TRBV19 to TRBJ2-2; D not resolved. The germline V gene encodes CDR1 LNHDA and CDR2 SQIVND (reference sequence). CDR3 length: 11 amino acids. Trimming shortened V by 7 bases and J by 7 bases, and 7 bases separated the two germline ends. Full variable domain (outside the CDR3, taken from reference TRBV19 and TRBJ2-2): DGGITQSPKYLFRKEGQNVTLSCEQNLNHDAMYWYRQDPGQGLRLIYYSQIVNDFQKGDIAEGYSVSREKKESFPLTVTSAQKNPTAFYLCASTEVGELFFGEGSRLTVL.

This chain joins TRBV19 and TRBJ1-2, with D perhaps TRBD1 (5 bases). CDR1 is LNHDA, CDR2 SQIVND, per germline (reference sequence). The CDR3 consists of 14 residues. Trimming took 6 bases from V and 8 from J, leaving 19 bases between them. The CDR3: CASSPFGGFSGYTF. CDR3 sequence (DNA): TGTGCCAGTAGCCCTTTCGGGGGGTTCTCGGGCTACACCTTC. Filled out from reference TRBV19 and TRBJ1-2, the complete variable domain reads DGGITQSPKYLFRKEGQNVTLSCEQNLNHDAMYWYRQDPGQGLRLIYYSQIVNDFQKGDIAEGYSVSREKKESFPLTVTSAQKNPTAFYLCASSPFGGFSGYTFGSGTRLTVV.

This sequence joins TRBV19 and TRBJ1-1; 8 nucleotides align to TRBD1. Germline V CDR1 and CDR2: LNHDA, SQIVND (reference sequence). Trimming at V came to 5 bases and at J to 6 bases, leaving 2 bases not matched to a gene. The CDR3 is made up of 12 amino acids. The CDR3 region has the DNA TGTGCCAGTAGTTCACAGGGGGCTGAAGCTTTCTTT. Its translation is CASSSQGAEAFF.